Listed below are T cell receptor beta chains from one sample, sequenced in a study of OX40 agonist ivuxolimab in advanced cancers. Profiled with immunoSEQ multiplex PCR; TCRdb holds only in-frame clones, not every one. This table has 73,000 or so clones, 65% to 90% appearing once. The sample in question was CD4+ or CD8+ T cells sorted from blood, obtained in a trial of the OX40 agonist ivuxolimab. All receptors derive from an adult with an advanced solid tumor such as melanoma, head and neck, liver or kidney cancer. CDR3s include the opening cysteine and the closing phenylalanine or tryptophan. The D gene is left open where the match is weak. Clone size is stated in some rows and not others, as once, few, many or a class when expanded.

j_call: TRBJ1-2
clone_size: .
v_call: TRBV30
d_call: .
cdr3_nt: TGTGCCTGGAGTTCTGGGGACACCACCCTCGATCGCACCTTC
cdr3_aa: CAWSSGDTTLDRTF

j_call: TRBJ2-7
clone_size: .
v_call: TRBV2
d_call: .
cdr3_nt: TGTGCCAGCAGCGACAGGTCCTACGAGCAGTACTTC
cdr3_aa: CASSDRSYEQYF

j_call: TRBJ1-2
clone_size: .
v_call: TRBV4-2
d_call: .
cdr3_nt: TGTGCCAGCAGCCAAGATGTTGGTGGAGGGACTACCTATGGCTACACCTTC
cdr3_aa: CASSQDVGGGTTYGYTF

j_call: TRBJ2-2
clone_size: .
v_call: TRBV4-3
d_call: .
cdr3_nt: TGCGCCAGCAGCCAAGTTCTGGGAGCGGGCACCGGGGAGCTGTTTTTT
cdr3_aa: CASSQVLGAGTGELFF

j_call: TRBJ1-1
clone_size: .
v_call: TRBV7-3
d_call: .
cdr3_nt: TGTGCCAGCAGCCTTACAGGGATGAACACTGAAGCTTTCTTT
cdr3_aa: CASSLTGMNTEAFF

j_call: TRBJ2-2
clone_size: .
v_call: TRBV7-2
d_call: .
cdr3_nt: TGTGCCAGCAGGCCAATACGCATTATGGGGGCCGGGGAGCTGTTTTTT
cdr3_aa: CASRPIRIMGAGELFF

j_call: TRBJ2-3
clone_size: .
v_call: TRBV5-8
d_call: .
cdr3_nt: TGTGCCAGCAGTTTAGCGATCCGCACAGATACGCAGTATTTT
cdr3_aa: CASSLAIRTDTQYF

j_call: TRBJ1-4
clone_size: once
v_call: TRBV14
d_call: .
cdr3_nt: TGTGCCAGCAGCCAGGCCAACCGGGGCCAGAATGAAAAACTGTTTTTT
cdr3_aa: CASSQANRGQNEKLFF

j_call: TRBJ2-3
clone_size: once
v_call: TRBV19
d_call: .
cdr3_nt: TGTGCCAGTAGTATACGTCGAGGCTTCGGTAGTGCAGATACGCAGTATTTT
cdr3_aa: CASSIRRGFGSADTQYF

j_call: TRBJ2-5
clone_size: .
v_call: TRBV19
d_call: .
cdr3_nt: TGTGCCAGTAGTACAGTCGCGTTACAAGAGACCCAGTACTTC
cdr3_aa: CASSTVALQETQYF

j_call: TRBJ2-7
clone_size: many
v_call: TRBV11-2
d_call: .
cdr3_nt: TGTGCCAGCAGCTCATATCGGGGACAAGCCTACGAGCAGTACTTC
cdr3_aa: CASSSYRGQAYEQYF

j_call: TRBJ2-4
clone_size: .
v_call: TRBV11-2
d_call: .
cdr3_nt: TGTGCCAGCAGCTTAGCTCAGGGCCTAACCAAAAACATTCAGTACTTC
cdr3_aa: CASSLAQGLTKNIQYF

j_call: TRBJ2-7
clone_size: .
v_call: TRBV21-1
d_call: .
cdr3_nt: TGTGCCACCGACCAAGGGGGGTGGGCCTACGAGCAGTACTTC
cdr3_aa: CATDQGGWAYEQYF

j_call: TRBJ2-6
clone_size: .
v_call: TRBV2
d_call: .
cdr3_nt: TGTGCCAGCAGTAGGGCAGGGGACCCTGGGGCCAACGTCCTGACTTTC
cdr3_aa: CASSRAGDPGANVLTF

j_call: TRBJ1-2
clone_size: .
v_call: TRBV10-2
d_call: TRBD1
cdr3_nt: TGCGCCAGCAGTGGGACAGGCCGATATGGCTACACCTTC
cdr3_aa: CASSGTGRYGYTF

j_call: TRBJ1-5
clone_size: .
v_call: TRBV18
d_call: TRBD1
cdr3_nt: TGTGCCAGCTCACCACCGGGTCTACAGGGGAGTAATCAGCCCCAGCATTTT
cdr3_aa: CASSPPGLQGSNQPQHF

j_call: TRBJ1-3
clone_size: .
v_call: TRBV27
d_call: .
cdr3_nt: TGTGCCAGCAGTTTATCAGTCCCCAACTTCGGAAACACCATATATTTT
cdr3_aa: CASSLSVPNFGNTIYF

j_call: TRBJ2-7
clone_size: .
v_call: TRBV5-1
d_call: .
cdr3_nt: TGCGCCAGCAGCCCTCGGGACGGATACGAGCAGTACTTC
cdr3_aa: CASSPRDGYEQYF

j_call: TRBJ1-1
clone_size: once
v_call: TRBV4-3
d_call: .
cdr3_nt: TGCGCCAGTTCTCTTGCCCCCCTGATGAACACTGAAGCTTTCTTT
cdr3_aa: CASSLAPLMNTEAFF

j_call: TRBJ2-2
clone_size: .
v_call: TRBV6-6
d_call: TRBD1
cdr3_nt: TGTGCCAGCAGTGGTCAGGGGGCCGGGGAGCTGTTTTTT
cdr3_aa: CASSGQGAGELFF

j_call: TRBJ1-1
clone_size: few
v_call: TRBV19
d_call: .
cdr3_nt: TGTGCCAGTAGCACCGAATCGAACACTGAAGCTTTCTTT
cdr3_aa: CASSTESNTEAFF

j_call: TRBJ1-6
clone_size: .
v_call: TRBV27
d_call: TRBD1
cdr3_nt: TGTGCCAGCAGTTACAAGGGGGCAGGGAATTCACCCCTCCACTTT
cdr3_aa: CASSYKGAGNSPLHF

j_call: TRBJ2-5
clone_size: .
v_call: TRBV6-6
d_call: TRBD2
cdr3_nt: TGTGCCAGCAGCTCGACTAGCGGGGCATGGGAGACCCAGTACTTC
cdr3_aa: CASSSTSGAWETQYF

j_call: TRBJ1-2
clone_size: once
v_call: TRBV29-1
d_call: .
cdr3_nt: TGCAGCGGCGGGCGGGACTATGGCTACACCTTC
cdr3_aa: CSGGRDYGYTF

j_call: TRBJ1-2
clone_size: .
v_call: TRBV5-4
d_call: .
cdr3_nt: TGTGCCAGCAGCTTGGATCGGGACTCAAGGGACGGCTACACCTTC
cdr3_aa: CASSLDRDSRDGYTF

j_call: TRBJ2-1
clone_size: few
v_call: TRBV30
d_call: TRBD2
cdr3_nt: TGTGCCTGGAACCGGCCGGGAGGCAATGAGCAGTTCTTC
cdr3_aa: CAWNRPGGNEQFF

j_call: TRBJ1-2
clone_size: once
v_call: TRBV7-8
d_call: .
cdr3_nt: TGTGCCAGCAGCTCGTCGGACGGCCCATCTAACTATGGCTACACCTTC
cdr3_aa: CASSSSDGPSNYGYTF

j_call: TRBJ2-7
clone_size: .
v_call: TRBV6-5
d_call: .
cdr3_nt: TGTGCCAGCAGTTACAACCGGGACACAAACTCCTACGAGCAGTACTTC
cdr3_aa: CASSYNRDTNSYEQYF

j_call: TRBJ1-2
clone_size: .
v_call: TRBV27
d_call: .
cdr3_nt: TGTGCCAGCAGTACCGCGCTACAGGGCCGACGGGGCTACACCTTC
cdr3_aa: CASSTALQGRRGYTF

j_call: TRBJ2-5
clone_size: few
v_call: TRBV7-2
d_call: .
cdr3_nt: TGTGCCAGCAGCTTGGGGGGGGCAGGGGCAGAGACCCAGTACTTC
cdr3_aa: CASSLGGAGAETQYF

j_call: TRBJ2-7
clone_size: .
v_call: TRBV23-1
d_call: .
cdr3_nt: TGCGCCAGACAGGTTTCCTACGAGCAGTACTTC
cdr3_aa: CARQVSYEQYF

j_call: TRBJ2-3
clone_size: .
v_call: TRBV2
d_call: .
cdr3_nt: TGTGCCAGCAGCGGGGGGCAACTAGTCACAGATACGCAGTATTTT
cdr3_aa: CASSGGQLVTDTQYF

j_call: TRBJ1-6
clone_size: .
v_call: TRBV19
d_call: TRBD1
cdr3_nt: TGTGCCAGTAGTCTGGGACAGAATTATTCACCCCTCCACTTT
cdr3_aa: CASSLGQNYSPLHF

j_call: TRBJ1-1
clone_size: few
v_call: TRBV19
d_call: .
cdr3_nt: TGTGCCAGTAGTAGAGTCTCAGGGGACACTGAAGCTTTCTTT
cdr3_aa: CASSRVSGDTEAFF

j_call: TRBJ2-7
clone_size: .
v_call: TRBV4-3
d_call: .
cdr3_nt: TGCGCCAGCAGCCAAGAGGCGAAGGGGCTGTCCTACGAGCAGTACTTC
cdr3_aa: CASSQEAKGLSYEQYF

j_call: TRBJ2-2
clone_size: .
v_call: TRBV7-2
d_call: .
cdr3_nt: TGTGCCAGCAGCTTTATCAGGAACACCGGGGAGCTGTTTTTT
cdr3_aa: CASSFIRNTGELFF

j_call: TRBJ1-2
clone_size: .
v_call: TRBV30
d_call: TRBD1
cdr3_nt: TGTGCCTGGAGCAGAATCCAACAGGGGGTGGCCAGGTTGGATGGCTACACCTTC
cdr3_aa: CAWSRIQQGVARLDGYTF

j_call: TRBJ1-1
clone_size: .
v_call: TRBV19
d_call: TRBD1
cdr3_nt: TGTGCCAGTAGTATAGACCCACAGGGGTTGCGGACTGAAGCTTTCTTT
cdr3_aa: CASSIDPQGLRTEAFF

j_call: TRBJ2-1
clone_size: .
v_call: TRBV5-6
d_call: TRBD2
cdr3_nt: TGTGCCAGCAGCTTTAGGGCTAGCGGACACAATGAGCAGTTCTTC
cdr3_aa: CASSFRASGHNEQFF

j_call: TRBJ2-2
clone_size: .
v_call: TRBV27
d_call: .
cdr3_nt: TGTGCCAGCAGGATTACGGGGGTCTGGACCGGGGAGCTGTTTTTT
cdr3_aa: CASRITGVWTGELFF

j_call: TRBJ1-5
clone_size: .
v_call: TRBV30
d_call: .
cdr3_nt: TGTGCCTGGAGCGTGCAGGGGAATCAGCCCCAGCATTTT
cdr3_aa: CAWSVQGNQPQHF

j_call: TRBJ2-2
clone_size: .
v_call: TRBV6-1
d_call: .
cdr3_nt: TGTGCCAGCAGTGGTGGGCGGGGCACGAACACCGGGGAGCTGTTTTTT
cdr3_aa: CASSGGRGTNTGELFF